This TCR beta chain was observed in a study of cytomegalovirus exposure and HLA in healthy donors. Study outcomes and limitations: A later analysis found TCR association rates differed by HLA locus, highest for DRB1 and lowest for HLA-C. Reportedly, cytomegalovirus status was diagnosed with high sensitivity and specificity.

This clone appeared once. Its antigen is unknown. The CDR3 has 13 residues. It was healthy bone marrow donors who served as donors. In the PCR, 60 Vbeta and 13 Jbeta primers were used. Some clones are missing from TCRdb's copy, which holds only in-frame ones; the method was immunoSEQ multiplex PCR. The sample carries 65,000 to 75,000 clones, about 73% recorded once. Input material: PBMCs. V usage is TRBV1 and J usage is TRBJ2-5; the table gives TRBD2 as D, unverified against the DNA. TRBV1 is noted as a pseudogene. The receptor comes from a woman between 55 and 75 years old in good health and CMV-seropositive. CDR3 amino acids: CTRRADLRETQYF. In DNA form, the CDR3 reads TGCACCCGAAGAGCGGATTTGAGGGAGACCCAGTACTTC.